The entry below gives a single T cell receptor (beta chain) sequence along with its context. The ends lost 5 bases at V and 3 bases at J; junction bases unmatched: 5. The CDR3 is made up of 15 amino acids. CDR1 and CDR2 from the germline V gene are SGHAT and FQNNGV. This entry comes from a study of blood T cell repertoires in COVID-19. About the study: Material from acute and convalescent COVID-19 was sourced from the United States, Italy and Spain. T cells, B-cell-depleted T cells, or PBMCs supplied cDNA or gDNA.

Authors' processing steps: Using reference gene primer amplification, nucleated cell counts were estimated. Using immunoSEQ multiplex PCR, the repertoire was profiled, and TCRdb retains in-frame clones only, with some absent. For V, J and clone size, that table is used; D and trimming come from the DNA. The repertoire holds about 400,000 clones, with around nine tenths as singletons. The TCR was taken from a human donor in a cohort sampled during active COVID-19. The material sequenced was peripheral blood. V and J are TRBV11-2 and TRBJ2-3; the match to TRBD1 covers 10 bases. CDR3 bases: TGTGCCAGCAGCCAAGGACAGGGGGTGACAGATACGCAGTATTTT. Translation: CASSQGQGVTDTQYF. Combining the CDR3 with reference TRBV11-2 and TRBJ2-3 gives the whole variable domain EAGVAQSPRYKIIEKRQSVAFWCNPISGHATLYWYQQILGQGPKLLIQFQNNGVVDDSQLPKDRFSAERLKGVDSTLKIQPAKLEDSAVYLCASSQGQGVTDTQYFGPGTRLTVL.